The T cell receptor (beta chain) under discussion was sequenced for a study of tumor-infiltrating lymphocytes in oesophageal squamous cell carcinoma. With respect to this clonotype: It is unclear where the CDR3 begins or ends on the DNA, so no DNA is shown, and the CDR3 is as TCRdb lists it.

TCRdb recomputed calls from the PCR reads with MiXCR, one row per CDR3 protein. Altogether 10,000 to 15,000 distinct CDR3 sequences are present, 45% to 65% being singletons, with the ten largest covering about 34%. The receptor was derived from a female donor with esophageal squamous cell carcinoma. The sequencing sample was made of esophageal tumor tissue.

The CDR3 sequence is CASSLGTGNRYAVLRF. The rearrangement joins TRBV7-6 to TRBJ2-6; TRBD1, the table's D call, lacks a check against the DNA. The V gene's germline CDR1 is SGHVS and CDR2 FNYEAQ. The CDR3 sequence runs 16 residues, both termini included.